A single sample is the source of the 7 T cell receptor beta chains below, sequenced in a study of beta chain features in type 1 diabetes. What was sequenced were expressed TCRB transcripts, since all of the isolated RNA had been reverse transcribed. TCRdb keeps only in-frame clones here, not all; method: immunoSEQ multiplex PCR. Of over 700,000 clones in the sample, roughly a sixth are singletons; the top ten hold about 0.02%. Source material: naive CD4+ T cells from blood. Receptors were obtained from a woman in her late teens or twenties in good health.

This clone was observed a few times. The V call is TRBV6-6, the J call TRBJ1-5; D is unresolved. The V end was cut by 8 bases, the J end by 0 bases, with 11 bases between. Germline loops: CDR1 MNHNY, CDR2 SVGAGI (reference sequence). The length of the CDR3 is 14 residues. CDR3 coding DNA: TGTGCCAGCCGGGCGGGTATTAGCAATCAGCCCCAGCATTTT. It yields the protein CASRAGISNQPQHF.

About this clone itself: The same CDR3 arises from other DNA sequences in this sample as well. V and J are TRBV7-2 and TRBJ2-5; D is ambiguous. V was trimmed by 1 base and J by 4 bases, leaving 10 bases between them. Germline V gene data show CDR1 as SGHTA and CDR2 as FQGNSA. The CDR3 is 14 amino acids. The DNA for the CDR3 is TGTGCCAGCAGCTTAGTGGTCTTTCGAGAGACCCAGTACTTC. Its protein product is CASSLVVFRETQYF.

The chain joins TRBV7-9 to TRBJ2-3; 7 nucleotides line up with TRBD2. V was clipped by 1 base and J by 2 bases; unmatched bases: 15. CDR1 and CDR2 (germline): SEHNR, FQNEAQ (reference sequence). This CDR3 has 19 amino acids. CDR3 in amino acids: CASSLVTWEAGAITDTQYF. CDR3 DNA sequence: TGTGCCAGCAGCTTAGTCACCTGGGAGGCGGGAGCTATCACAGATACGCAGTATTTT.

The chain uses TRBV6-5 and TRBJ1-2; 8 bases match TRBD1. The CDR3 spans 14 residues. The V and J ends lost 4 bases and 6 bases, in that order; junction bases with no gene match: 7. Germline CDR1 reads MNHEY; CDR2 reads SVGAGI. CDR3: CASSLTGALDGYTF. Here the CDR3 DNA reads TGTGCCAGCAGTTTGACAGGGGCGCTCGATGGCTACACCTTC.

This chain uses TRBV2 with TRBJ1-2; 7 nucleotides align to TRBD1. The CDR3 has 14 amino acids. J lost 10 bases, V lost 8 bases, and 16 bases had no gene match. In germline, CDR1 is SNHLY, CDR2 FYNNEI. The CDR3 DNA reads TGTGCCAGCCGACTTATTAGGGGGCTGGAGGACTACACCTTC. Residues: CASRLIRGLEDYTF.

The V and J genes are TRBV7-2 and TRBJ2-1, with 9 bases identical to TRBD2. J lost 6 bases, V lost 4 bases, and 4 bases had no gene match. The germline CDR1 and CDR2 sequences are SGHTA and FQGNSA. This CDR3 is 14 amino acids long. The CDR3 protein is CASSWSSGSNEQFF. CDR3 DNA: TGTGCCAGCAGCTGGAGTAGCGGGAGCAATGAGCAGTTCTTC.

The genes are TRBV7-9 and TRBJ1-5; 7 bases line up with TRBD1. The CDR3 contains 14 residues. Germline V CDR1 and CDR2: SEHNR, FQNEAQ (reference sequence). With V trimmed by 4 bases and J by 10 bases, 10 bases remained unmatched. The CDR3 nucleotides are TGTGCCAGCAGCTCGGGACAGCCCTACGGACCCCAGCATTTT. Translating gives CASSSGQPYGPQHF.